The 19 T cell receptor beta chains presented below share a single source sample, sequenced in a study of cytomegalovirus exposure and HLA in healthy donors. The PCR used 60 Vbeta and 13 Jbeta primers. TCRdb's copy holds only in-frame clones and misses some; the assay was immunoSEQ multiplex PCR. The sample carries 150,000 to 200,000 clones, approximately 80% recorded once. Sequencing was performed on PBMCs. The receptors derive from a woman younger than 45 in good health and CMV-seropositive.

The chain has TRBV4-1 and TRBJ2-5; D is undetermined. The CDR3 totals 14 residues. Germline CDR1 MGHRA, CDR2 YSYEKL. The germline V and J ends were trimmed by 2 bases and 5 bases, with 12 bases remaining between them. The CDR3 region is CASSQSSDLETQYF. CDR3 in DNA: TGCGCCAGCAGCCAAAGCTCAGACTTGGAGACCCAGTACTTC.

Only one count was recorded for this clone. The V gene is TRBV6-6, the J gene TRBJ1-4; no reliable D call. CDR3 length: 13 residues. The V gene's germline CDR1 is MNHNY and CDR2 SVGAGI (reference sequence). Between the trimmed V and J ends, which lost 0 bases and 8 bases, there was a span of 7 bases. The CDR3 DNA sequence: TGTGCCAGCAGTTACTCCAGTTTCGAAAAACTGTTTTTT. The encoded protein is CASSYSSFEKLFF.

In this sample, this clone turned up a few times. DNA for the CDR3: TGTGCCAGCGTGGGACTAGCGGGACGGGACAATGAGCAGTTCTTC. The encoded protein is CASVGLAGRDNEQFF. V usage is TRBV2 and J usage is TRBJ2-1; 13 positions agree with TRBD2. The length of the CDR3 is 15 residues. With 8 bases clipped from V and 5 bases from J, the junction kept 6 bases outside the gene matches. Germline V gives CDR1 SNHLY, CDR2 FYNNEI. Complete variable domain (other parts from reference TRBV2 and TRBJ2-1): EPEVTQTPSHQVTQMGQEVILRCVPISNHLYFYWYRQILGQKVEFLVSFYNNEISEKSEIFDDQFSVERPDGSNFTLKIRSTKLEDSAMYFCASVGLAGRDNEQFFGPGTRLTVL.

Only a few counts were recorded for this clone. This chain uses TRBV7-2 with TRBJ1-4; the D is unclear. The CDR3 contains 15 residues. Trimming removed 1 base from V and 0 bases from J, with 6 bases in between. CDR1 and CDR2 from the germline V gene are SGHTA and FQGNSA. The CDR3 region is CASSLVRATNEKLFF. The CDR3 nucleotides read TGTGCCAGCAGCTTAGTCCGTGCAACTAATGAAAAACTGTTTTTT.

J is TRBJ2-5 and V is TRBV5-1; tentative D call: TRBD1 (5 bases). The CDR3 loop spans 16 amino acids. In germline, CDR1 is SGHRS, CDR2 YFSETQ. Trimming took off 0 bases at V and 3 bases at J, with 15 bases between the two ends. CDR3 sequence reads: CASSLGARAAEETQYF. The DNA of the CDR3 is TGCGCCAGCAGCTTGGGCGCCAGGGCCGCGGAAGAGACCCAGTACTTC.

The chain carries TRBV28 and TRBJ1-2; D is possibly TRBD1 (5 bases). Trimming cost V 0 bases and J 3 bases, with 14 bases left between them. The germline CDR1 and CDR2 sequences are MDHEN and SYDVKM. CDR3 size: 16 residues. The CDR3 nucleotides are TGTGCCAGCAGTTTATGGGCCGACAGAGTCTACTATGGCTACACCTTC. It codes for CASSLWADRVYYGYTF.

The J gene is TRBJ1-4, the V gene TRBV7-9, with D tentatively TRBD1 (6 bases). CDR1 and CDR2 from the germline V gene are SEHNR and FQNEAQ (reference sequence). The ends were cut back, 8 bases at V and 5 bases at J, with 15 bases in the middle. The CDR3 is made up of 14 amino acids. The CDR3 DNA is TGTGCCAGCCGAAACGGACAGTTGAATGAAAAACTGTTTTTT. Protein product: CASRNGQLNEKLFF.

The J gene is TRBJ2-7, the V gene TRBV4-2; D perhaps matches TRBD2 (6 bases). V was trimmed by 0 bases and J by 5 bases, leaving 29 bases between them. CDR1 is LGHNA and CDR2 is YNFKEQ in the germline V gene. The CDR3 runs to 20 residues. CDR3 sequence: CASSQENYRSSNGRSDEQYF. DNA of the CDR3: TGTGCCAGCAGCCAAGAAAATTACAGGTCTTCCAACGGGAGAAGTGACGAGCAGTACTTC.

The V gene is TRBV6-6, the J gene TRBJ2-1, with 7 bases that match TRBD2. Per germline, CDR1 MNHNY and CDR2 SVGAGI (reference sequence). V shed 6 bases and J 5 bases; nucleotides not matched to a gene: 7. The CDR3 runs 14 residues. The CDR3 region has the DNA TGTGCCAGCAGAAGTAGCGGGTTTAACAATGAGCAGTTCTTC. Amino acid sequence: CASRSSGFNNEQFF.

The V gene is TRBV5-4, the J gene TRBJ1-4, with 7 bases lining up with TRBD1. There are 14 residues in the CDR3. V shed 3 bases, J shed 8 bases, and the junction held 7 bases outside the gene matches. The germline V gene has CDR1 SGHNT and CDR2 YYREEE (reference sequence). The CDR3 loop is CASSSGTVGEKLFF. CDR3 DNA sequence: TGTGCCAGCAGCTCCGGGACAGTGGGAGAAAAACTGTTTTTT.

The V and J genes are TRBV7-8 and TRBJ2-5, with 8 bases aligning to TRBD2. The V gene end was trimmed by 5 bases and the J gene end by 5 bases; junction bases not matched to a gene: 10. CDR1 SGHVS and CDR2 FQNEAQ come from the germline V gene. CDR3 size: 15 residues. The CDR3 nucleotides read TGTGCCAGCAGCGCCCTAGCGGGTGCCCAGGAGACCCAGTACTTC. Translated, it gives CASSALAGAQETQYF.

As DNA, the CDR3 is TGCGCCAGCAGTGAGTACAACAGGGAAGGCCAAGAGACCCAGTACTTC. It translates to CASSEYNREGQETQYF. This sequence joins TRBV10-1 and TRBJ2-5; possible D gene TRBD1, 6 bases. Trimming pared 1 base from V and 1 base from J, leaving 13 bases between. The V gene's germline CDR1 is WNHNN and CDR2 SYGVQD (reference sequence). This CDR3 region has 16 residues.

The CDR3 sequence: CASSIRKLGTGELFF. CDR3 coding DNA: TGTGCCAGTAGTATAAGAAAGCTTGGCACCGGGGAGCTGTTTTTT. This chain connects TRBV19 to TRBJ2-2; D remains unclear. The CDR3 has 15 amino acids. Trimming took off 2 bases at V and 4 bases at J, with 11 bases between the two ends. Germline loops: CDR1 LNHDA, CDR2 SQIVND (reference sequence).

This clone was detected once. The J gene is TRBJ2-3, the V gene TRBV6-4; TRBD2 might be the D (5 bases). The CDR3 is 15 amino acids. Germline CDR1 reads MRHNA; CDR2 reads SNTAGT. Trimming cost V 0 bases and J 0 bases, with 7 bases left between them. CDR3 bases: TGTGCCAGCAGTGACTCTAGCGAAAGCACAGATACGCAGTATTTT. This encodes CASSDSSESTDTQYF.

This chain joins TRBV5-1 and TRBJ1-4; unclear D gene. The CDR3 has 15 residues. V was clipped by 1 base and J by 0 bases, with 7 bases between them. The germline V gene encodes CDR1 SGHRS and CDR2 YFSETQ. CDR3 in amino acids: CASSLWRATNEKLFF. The CDR3 DNA is TGCGCCAGCAGCTTGTGGAGAGCAACTAATGAAAAACTGTTTTTT.

The genes are TRBV19 and TRBJ2-4, with D possibly TRBD2 on 6 matching bases. CDR1 and CDR2 (germline): LNHDA, SQIVND (reference sequence). Trimming removed 6 bases at V and 7 bases at J, with 19 bases between. CDR3 length: 15 residues. The CDR3 DNA follows: TGTGCCAGTAGCGGCAATGGGGAGGAGGAGAACATTCAGTACTTC. This sequence encodes CASSGNGEEENIQYF.

CDR3 sequence reads: CASGLVEGQTQYF. CDR3 sequence (DNA): TGTGCCAGCGGCCTCGTAGAGGGTCAGACCCAGTACTTC. The V gene is TRBV27, the J gene TRBJ2-5, with a possible D match to TRBD2 (5 bases). The germline V gene has CDR1 MNHEY and CDR2 SMNVEV (reference sequence). The V gene lost 8 bases and the J gene lost 6 bases, with 16 bases spanning the gap. The CDR3 extends over 13 amino acids.

CDR3 in DNA: TGTGCCAGCAGCTCCAGGGGGCTGATAGGGGAGCTGTTTTTT. The encoded protein is CASSSRGLIGELFF. This chain links TRBV7-2 with TRBJ2-2; 8 bases align to TRBD1. V lost 4 bases to trimming and J lost 8 bases; unmatched junction nucleotides: 6. CDR3 length equals 14 residues. Germline V gene sequence: CDR1 SGHTA, CDR2 FQGNSA.

The rearrangement uses TRBV7-9 and TRBJ2-4; perhaps TRBD1 as D (6 bases). V was trimmed by 0 bases and J by 2 bases, leaving 17 bases between them. CDR1 is SEHNR, CDR2 FQNEAQ, per germline (reference sequence). This CDR3 is 18 amino acids long. CDR3 sequence reads: CASSLAGTTLSPKNIQYF. In nucleotides, the CDR3 is TGTGCCAGCAGCTTAGCTGGGACAACCCTTTCGCCCAAAAACATTCAGTACTTC.